The 3 T cell receptor beta chains reported below all come from one sample, sequenced in a study of metastatic and nonmetastatic thyroid tumors. TCRdb called clones again from the PCR reads with MiXCR. The sample lists 35,000 to 40,000 clones; under 30% were seen once. All patients were treatment-naive before thyroid surgery. The sample comprised blood. Every receptor here comes from a male donor with papillary thyroid cancer or a benign thyroid nodule (not recorded which). Some clones in this sample may be carry-over from other donors' samples.

V gene TRBV18 combines with J gene TRBJ1-2; 7 bases are shared with TRBD1. V was pared by 6 bases and J by 2 bases, with 3 bases of the junction left unmatched. Looked up from germline, CDR1 is KGHSH and CDR2 is LQKENI. There are 13 residues in the CDR3. CDR3 DNA: TGTGCCAGCTCCGACAGGGTCAACTATGGCTACACCTTC. Its protein product is CASSDRVNYGYTF. The complete variable domain, with remaining parts taken from reference TRBV18 and TRBJ1-2, reads NAGVMQNPRHLVRRRGQEARLRCSPMKGHSHVYWYRQLPEEGLKFMVYLQKENIIDESGMPKERFSAEFPKEGPSILRIQQVVRGDSAAYFCASSDRVNYGYTFGSGTRLTVV.

The chain is built from TRBV12-3 or TRBV12-4 and TRBJ2-1; 8 bases match TRBD2. The CDR3 extends over 14 amino acids. Trimming at V came to 5 bases and at J to 6 bases, leaving 6 bases not matched to a gene. The CDR3 is CASSLRSGSNEQFF. CDR3 nucleotides: TGTGCCAGCAGTCTAAGAAGCGGGAGCAATGAGCAGTTCTTC.

This clone was counted many times. The chain combines TRBV18 with TRBJ1-4; D remains ambiguous. The V end was cut by 4 bases, the J end by 3 bases, with 9 bases between. The CDR3 runs to 14 residues. Germline CDR1 is KGHSH and CDR2 is LQKENI. The CDR3: CASSRRDANEKLFF. The DNA for the CDR3 is TGTGCCAGCTCACGCCGGGATGCTAATGAAAAACTGTTTTTT.